This TCR beta chain was captured in a study of CD8 T cells in Susac syndrome. FACS enriched CD8+ TEMRA cells, while bulk CD8+ and CD4+ were negatively isolated. RNA amounts of about 0.5 to 1 ug underwent reverse transcription with random hexamers. Each CDR3 protein is one row after TCRdb ran MiXCR on the immunoSEQ multiplex PCR reads. The data hold about 140,000 distinct CDR3 sequences, with roughly 96% observed a single time. The CDR3 is made up of 12 amino acids. Germline V gene sequence: CDR1 DFQATT, CDR2 SNEGSKA (reference sequence). Trimming shortened V by 5 bases and J by 6 bases, and 14 bases separated the two germline ends. A few counts support this clonotype.

V is TRBV20-1 and J is TRBJ2-7, with D tentatively TRBD1 (5 bases). Source material: CD4+ T cells from PBMCs. The TCR originated in a human donor with multiple sclerosis. This CDR3 reads CSAVQGIGEQYF. For the CDR3, the DNA is TGCAGTGCTGTTCAGGGTATCGGCGAGCAGTACTTC.